This T cell receptor beta chain is from a study of T cell responses to AZD1222 COVID-19 vaccine. Overall study context: Pooling of second doses given at about 4 or about 12 weeks was done.

Produced via immunoSEQ multiplex PCR; TCRdb's table is partial and in-frame only. The repertoire includes roughly 120,000 clones, about nine tenths of them detected once, and around 5% sits in the top ten. A remark on this clone: The antigen is not known.

General study points: In all cases, repertoires were sampled only after the peak T cell response. The donor cohort was predominantly white British with a female majority, and clonal diversity may have been underestimated.

The material sequenced was peripheral blood, taken on day 0 of AZD1222 vaccination. This TCR came from an adult in good health.

The CDR3 DNA sequence: TGTGCCAGCAGCCAAGTTGCAGGGGTCGGAGATACGCAGTATTTT. It translates to CASSQVAGVGDTQYF. The chain uses TRBV4-2 and TRBJ2-3; TRBD1 might be the D (6 bases). Germline CDR1 LGHNA, CDR2 YNFKEQ. This CDR3 has 15 amino acids. Trimming stripped 1 base from V and 5 bases from J, with 13 bases between.